These T cell receptor beta chains were read from a single sample in a study of blood T cell repertoires in COVID-19. Profiling relied on immunoSEQ multiplex PCR, and the TCRdb table lists in-frame clones only, not all of them. The sample has 100,000 to 150,000 clones, around 86% seen once. Sequencing was done on a sample of peripheral blood. These receptors were taken from a man older than 75 with active or convalescent COVID-19. Each CDR3 is given without its conserved first and last residue. The order of the fields is V gene, J gene, clone size, CDR3 protein. Expanded clones get a size class; other rows say once, few or many, or leave the size out.

TRBV7-2	TRBJ2-7	-	ASSLTSGRYEQY
TRBV10-3	TRBJ1-4	-	ATRGGANEKLF
TRBV27	TRBJ1-1	-	ASSPRDLRVQAF
TRBV5-4	TRBJ2-2	-	ASSPGQQANTGELF
TRBV2	TRBJ2-6	-	ASSQENLSGANVLT
TRBV18	TRBJ2-7	-	ASSWDSVDYEQY
TRBV27	TRBJ1-5	-	ASSLSGYSQPQH
TRBV5-8	TRBJ2-7	few	ASSFRQGRLEY
TRBV10-1	TRBJ1-5	-	ARLLSGNQPQH
TRBV15	TRBJ1-3	-	ATSREQVSGNTIY
TRBV5-1	TRBJ1-1	-	ASSLDRGLNTEAF
TRBV9	TRBJ2-7	-	ASSGGSPSYEQY
TRBV7-9	TRBJ2-1	-	ASSRIKGLAGVNEQF
TRBV25-1	TRBJ2-1	-	ASRTSGRFNEQF
TRBV25-1	TRBJ1-2	-	ASSESRANYGYT
TRBV23-1	TRBJ1-4	once	ASSRGRREYRVGEKLF
TRBV28	TRBJ2-2	-	ASSRSGGRGTGELF
TRBV18	TRBJ2-1	few	ASSPRSGSKNEQF
TRBV7-3	TRBJ2-3	-	ASSLIKSGRSTDTQY
TRBV4-1	TRBJ2-1	few	ASSQDGINGGIQF
TRBV4-1	TRBJ2-7	-	ASSQGQGGFDEQY
TRBV5-1	TRBJ1-5	-	ASSLTGRNQPQH
TRBV4-1	TRBJ2-7	-	ASSQEPAGVSYEQY
TRBV6-5	TRBJ2-2	-	ASISGAVNTGELF
TRBV19	TRBJ2-7	-	ASSRDRGRDEQY
TRBV6-5	TRBJ1-5	-	ATRSIFSNQPQH
TRBV19	TRBJ1-2	-	ASSTRQGTYGYT
TRBV28	TRBJ1-6	once	ASGWDSNSPLH
TRBV18	TRBJ2-7	-	ASSPGAYEQY
TRBV28	TRBJ1-1	-	ASIIQWGRGGEAF
TRBV19	TRBJ1-4	-	ASSPTGNEKLF
TRBV4-3	TRBJ2-7	once	ASSQDLGSYEQY
TRBV20-1	TRBJ2-1	once	SASGFDWNEQF
TRBV29-1	TRBJ1-3	-	SAAGASSGNTIY
TRBV3-1/TRBV3-2	TRBJ1-2	-	ASSLDREYGGYT
TRBV13	TRBJ2-7	-	ASSLDLRGGYTYERY
TRBV3-1/TRBV3-2	TRBJ2-2	-	ASSQRDRDTGELF
TRBV14	TRBJ2-5	-	ASSLRGRWQETQY
TRBV19	TRBJ2-1	-	ATKWASGGLVSYNEQF
TRBV6-5	TRBJ2-1	-	ASSYRGSEQF